Presented here are 16 T cell receptor beta chains from one specimen sequenced in a study of cytomegalovirus exposure and HLA in healthy donors. PCR was performed using 60 Vbeta and 13 Jbeta primers. Sequencing used immunoSEQ multiplex PCR; TCRdb keeps in-frame clones, though not all of them. Of under 120,000 clones detected, about 79% appear once; the ten largest clones hold 2.6%. The specimen was PBMCs. The receptors stem from a man aged 50-59 years in good health and CMV-seropositive.

The V and J genes are TRBV5-1 and TRBJ2-2, with a possible D match to TRBD1 (6 bases). Deletions cut 4 bases from V and 3 bases from J, with 19 bases between. From germline, CDR1 is SGHRS and CDR2 YFSETQ. The CDR3 covers 17 residues. The CDR3 loop is CASSPRRQDSYTGELFF. CDR3 sequence (DNA): TGCGCCAGCAGCCCTCGGCGACAGGACTCTTACACCGGGGAGCTGTTTTTT.

V is TRBV18 and J is TRBJ2-5; 8 bases are a match to TRBD2. Germline CDR1 is KGHSH and CDR2 is LQKENI. The CDR3 extends over 15 amino acids. Trimming removed 2 bases from V and 1 base from J; junction bases left unmatched: 3. In DNA, the CDR3 is TGTGCCAGCTCACCAGGCGGGAGGATCCAAGAGACCCAGTACTTC. Protein sequence: CASSPGGRIQETQYF.

The chain links TRBV5-4 to TRBJ2-5; D gene uncertain. Looked up from germline, CDR1 is SGHNT and CDR2 is YYREEE (reference sequence). V lost 4 bases and J 5 bases, leaving 15 bases between the germline ends. The CDR3 loop spans 14 amino acids. CDR3 sequence reads: CASSQARDAETQYF. The CDR3 coding sequence is TGTGCCAGCAGCCAGGCGCGAGATGCCGAGACCCAGTACTTC.

The table lists this clone with a count of one. The V gene is TRBV2, the J gene TRBJ1-4; perhaps TRBD1 as D (6 bases). Trimming took 7 bases from V and 3 from J, leaving 12 bases between them. The germline V gene encodes CDR1 SNHLY and CDR2 FYNNEI. The CDR3 covers 14 residues. The CDR3 DNA follows: TGTGCCAGCACCCTGGGGGCCGCTAATGAAAAACTGTTTTTT. It yields the protein CASTLGAANEKLFF.

In DNA, the CDR3 is TGTGCCAGCTTCGTAACTTCCGCTTATGGCTACACCTTC. The encoded protein is CASFVTSAYGYTF. The chain couples TRBV6-1 to TRBJ1-2; D gene ambiguous. Germline CDR1 is MNHNS and CDR2 is SASEGT. V was cut by 8 bases and J by 5 bases, with 15 bases left in between. The CDR3 runs 13 residues.

This clone was counted between two and nine times. The sample has other DNA sequences that encode this CDR3 too. V is TRBV11-2 and J is TRBJ1-1; 9 nucleotides line up with TRBD1. The V gene end was trimmed by 3 bases and the J gene end by 4 bases; junction bases not matched to a gene: 0. Germline V gene sequence: CDR1 SGHAT, CDR2 FQNNGV. CDR3 length equals 13 residues. In DNA form, the CDR3 reads TGTGCCAGCAGCTTGGACAGGGGCACTGAAGCTTTCTTT. It specifies CASSLDRGTEAFF.

The rearrangement uses TRBV2 and TRBJ1-2; D is possibly TRBD1 (6 bases). CDR1 is SNHLY and CDR2 is FYNNEI in the germline V gene. Trimming left V 6 bases short and J 8 bases short, with 10 bases between. This CDR3 is built from 11 residues. CDR3 sequence reads: CASSNREGYTF. The CDR3 bases are TGTGCCAGCAGCAACAGGGAGGGCTACACCTTC.

The CDR3 DNA follows: TGTGCCTGGAATCCCGGGACTGATAACAATGAGCAGTTCTTC. It specifies CAWNPGTDNNEQFF. This sequence joins TRBV30 and TRBJ2-1; D may be TRBD2 (6 bases). V was trimmed by 4 bases and J by 5 bases, leaving 15 bases between them. The CDR3 contains 14 residues. Germline CDR1 reads GTSNPN; CDR2 reads SVGIG (reference sequence).

The V call is TRBV4-1, the J call TRBJ2-1; 7 bases fit TRBD2. The V gene end was trimmed by 1 base and the J gene end by 9 bases; junction bases not matched to a gene: 15. This CDR3 is built from 17 residues. Germline V gene lookup returns CDR1 MGHRA and CDR2 YSYEKL. This CDR3 reads CASSQGLAVSRRVEQFF. The DNA of the CDR3 is TGCGCCAGCAGCCAAGGGCTAGCGGTCTCAAGAAGAGTTGAGCAGTTCTTC.

V gene TRBV6-6 combines with J gene TRBJ1-6, with a weak D call TRBD1 (6 bases). Germline assignment: CDR1 MNHNY and CDR2 SVGAGI (reference sequence). This CDR3 has 13 amino acids. Trimming removed 7 bases at V and 6 bases at J, with 10 bases between. This chain's CDR3 is CASKRTVNSPLHF. The CDR3 DNA is TGTGCCAGCAAGAGGACAGTTAATTCACCCCTCCACTTT.

The J gene is TRBJ1-4, the V gene TRBV19; unclear D gene. In germline, CDR1 is LNHDA, CDR2 SQIVND (reference sequence). The length of the CDR3 is 15 residues. Trimming took off 7 bases at V and 3 bases at J, with 15 bases between the two ends. The CDR3 loop is CASNSLAGSNEKLFF. DNA for the CDR3: TGTGCCAGTAACTCTTTAGCGGGATCTAATGAAAAACTGTTTTTT.

The V call is TRBV27, the J call TRBJ1-2, with TRBD1 identical over 7 bases. CDR3 length: 13 residues. The ends lost 8 bases at V and 6 bases at J; junction bases unmatched: 9. Germline V CDR1 and CDR2: MNHEY, SMNVEV (reference sequence). CDR3 DNA sequence: TGTGCCAGCGGGCAGGGGGGTCGCCATGGCTACACCTTC. As protein: CASGQGGRHGYTF.

This chain joins TRBV2 and TRBJ1-2, with 8 bases aligning to TRBD1. The CDR3 spans 15 residues. The germline V gene encodes CDR1 SNHLY and CDR2 FYNNEI. With V trimmed by 3 bases and J by 0 bases, 3 bases remained unmatched. CDR3 coding DNA: TGTGCCAGCAGTGAGCAGGGGGCGTCTAACTATGGCTACACCTTC. Translated, it gives CASSEQGASNYGYTF.

V gene TRBV5-1 combines with J gene TRBJ1-6, with D unclear. Germline V gene data show CDR1 as SGHRS and CDR2 as YFSETQ. This CDR3 is 15 amino acids long. V was cut by 0 bases and J by 5 bases, with 9 bases left in between. CDR3 sequence (DNA): TGCGCCAGCAGCTTGGTTTCGGTTAATAATTCACCCCTCCACTTT. Amino acids: CASSLVSVNNSPLHF.

The genes are TRBV11-3 and TRBJ2-7; TRBD1 matches at 7 bases. Germline V CDR1 and CDR2: SGHNT, YENEEA. CDR3 length: 12 residues. V dropped 6 bases and J dropped 3; count of bases not matched to a gene: 2. The CDR3 reads CASSDRDYEQYF. In DNA, the CDR3 is TGTGCCAGCAGTGACAGGGACTACGAGCAGTACTTC.

The rearrangement uses TRBV5-4 and TRBJ2-2, with TRBD1 identical over 12 bases. Germline-derived CDR1 and CDR2 are SGHNT and YYREEE (reference sequence). The CDR3 length is 17 residues. The ends lost 3 bases at V and 5 bases at J; junction bases unmatched: 8. CDR3 region: CASSSARDRGRTGELFF. In DNA, the CDR3 is TGTGCCAGCAGCTCAGCTAGGGACAGGGGGCGTACCGGGGAGCTGTTTTTT.